This TCR beta chain was identified in a study of blood T cell repertoires in COVID-19. Study at large: Samples representing acute and convalescent COVID-19 were sourced from the United States, Italy and Spain. PBMCs, B-cell-depleted T cells, or T cells provided the cDNA or gDNA that made up the material.

V shed 5 bases and J shed 6 bases, with 13 bases lying between them. The CDR3 covers 14 residues. Per germline, CDR1 LNHDA and CDR2 SQIVND (reference sequence). Authors' processing steps: Counts of nucleated cells, estimated from reference gene primer amplification, were obtained. Using immunoSEQ multiplex PCR, the repertoire was profiled, and TCRdb retains in-frame clones only, with some absent. The V and J calls and clone size come from that table; D and trimming were worked out from the DNA. The sample lists some 390,000 clones, about 87% seen once, with less than 3.5% in the top ten. Sequenced input: peripheral blood. This receptor was obtained from a human donor in a cohort sampled during active COVID-19. This chain connects TRBV19 to TRBJ1-4; maybe TRBD1 (5 bases). CDR3 loop: CASSFRARDEKLFF. In DNA, the CDR3 is TGTGCCAGTAGTTTCAGGGCTCGGGATGAAAAACTGTTTTTT.